A single sample gave rise to the 24 T cell receptor beta chains below, sequenced in a study of beta chain bispecific antibodies for T cell cancers (dated by TCRdb to about 2021). Library preparation employed 5' RACE. The sample was run on an Illumina MiSeq. Through fastp at Q25 and MiXCR, TCRdb rebuilt clones from the public reads, retaining in-frame beta chains. A single entry per CDR3 protein holds the most common genes and DNA from its merged rows. The sample table holds 20,000 to 25,000 distinct CDR3 sequences, of which approximately 1.9% were seen once. The ten largest clonotypes hold 5.2% of the sample. Points the paper makes about the study in general: Relative to anti-CD19, exposure to anti-TRBV12 lowered the TRBV12-3 share of total TRBV signal by 98% to 99%, while TRBV12-4 dropped by more than 30%, a change that was not significant. Every sequenced sample contained a mix of leukemia cell line cells and normal T cells, and most targeted TRBV signal came from the leukemia cells rather than from the normal T cells.

The antigens for these receptors are not known. The sample's treatment or condition label, in plain terms: alpha-V12: anti-TRBV12 scFv linked to anti-CD3 scFv. For approximately three days, T cells were expanded from blood mononuclear cells using either the anti-CD3 antibody OKT3 or CD3/CD28 Dynabeads. This material consisted of healthy donor T cells cultured with leukemia cells, taken from a culture containing a bispecific antibody targeting TCR Vbeta12. These receptor sequences come from a human donor in good health. Some clones in this sample may be carry-over from other donors' samples.

There are many counts of this clonotype. This chain uses TRBV3-1 with TRBJ2-1; perhaps TRBD1 as D (5 bases). Germline CDR1 is LGHDT and CDR2 is YNNKEL (reference sequence). V lost 4 bases and J lost 8, with 12 bases in between. This CDR3 is built from 13 residues. The CDR3 loop is CASSRGHLDEQFF. The CDR3 bases are TGTGCCAGCAGCCGCGGACACTTGGATGAGCAGTTCTTC.

This clonotype was recorded at least ten times. This sequence joins TRBV11-2 and TRBJ2-7, with 7 positions matching TRBD1. The CDR3 length is 15 residues. Germline V gene data show CDR1 as SGHAT and CDR2 as FQNNGV. Trimming cost V 5 bases and J 2 bases; bases outside gene matches: 9. The CDR3 loop is CASSAHPGTAYEQYF. The CDR3 DNA is TGTGCCAGCAGCGCCCATCCCGGGACAGCCTACGAGCAGTACTTC.

In this sample, this clonotype turned up many times. The V gene is TRBV2, the J gene TRBJ2-2, with D tentatively TRBD1 (6 bases). The CDR3 has 14 residues. Trimming took 6 bases from V and 4 from J, leaving 12 bases between them. Germline assignment: CDR1 SNHLY and CDR2 FYNNEI. The CDR3 is CASRSQGTTGELFF. The CDR3 DNA is TGTGCCAGCAGGTCTCAGGGGACCACCGGGGAGCTGTTTTTT.

The sample holds many counts of this clonotype. The chain couples TRBV5-5 to TRBJ2-2, with no clear D. V was trimmed by 0 bases and J by 6 bases, leaving 9 bases between them. The CDR3 contains 14 residues. Germline V lookup: CDR1 SGHKS, CDR2 YYEKEE (reference sequence). CDR3: CASSLDPGPGELFF. The CDR3 bases are TGTGCCAGCAGCTTGGATCCAGGTCCCGGGGAGCTGTTTTTT.

This clonotype was seen a handful of times. The chain links TRBV4-1 to TRBJ2-1; D gene uncertain. CDR3 length equals 16 residues. Germline-derived CDR1 and CDR2 are MGHRA and YSYEKL. Trimming removed 0 bases at V and 7 bases at J, with 16 bases between. The CDR3 nucleotides read TGCGCCAGCAGCCAAGATGGTAATAGTTTGTGGAATGAGCAGTTCTTC. Its translation: CASSQDGNSLWNEQFF.

This clonotype was seen at least ten times. The chain couples TRBV7-9 to TRBJ2-3; TRBD2 is a possible D gene (7 bases). CDR3 size: 17 residues. V was trimmed by 1 base and J by 0 bases, leaving 14 bases between them. CDR1 and CDR2 (germline): SEHNR, FQNEAQ (reference sequence). The chain's CDR3 is CASSLDDGGPSTDTQYF. The CDR3 DNA follows: TGTGCCAGCAGCTTAGACGACGGGGGGCCCAGCACAGATACGCAGTATTTT.

This clonotype has a count of ten or more. The V and J genes are TRBV4-1 and TRBJ2-1; tentatively, D is TRBD2 (6 bases). V was cut by 4 bases and J by 2 bases, with 15 bases left in between. The CDR3 runs to 16 residues. Looked up from germline, CDR1 is MGHRA and CDR2 is YSYEKL. This chain's CDR3 is CASSLGTGVAYNEQFF. CDR3 DNA: TGCGCCAGCAGCCTCGGTACGGGAGTGGCCTACAATGAGCAGTTCTTC.

This clonotype occurred many times. V is TRBV14 and J is TRBJ2-3; D is undetermined. Trimming took 0 bases from V and 6 from J, leaving 19 bases between them. The CDR3 is made up of 17 amino acids. Germline CDR1 and CDR2: SGHDN and FVKESK. CDR3 protein: CASSQDVAFWKGDTQYF. The CDR3 bases are TGTGCCAGCAGCCAAGACGTCGCCTTTTGGAAAGGGGATACGCAGTATTTT.

This clonotype was observed many times. V and J are TRBV5-1 and TRBJ2-2, with D unclear. The CDR3 length is 13 residues. V was pared by 1 base and J by 4 bases, with 5 bases between. Per germline, CDR1 SGHRS and CDR2 YFSETQ. The CDR3 here is CASSLKTTGELFF. CDR3 DNA: TGCGCCAGCAGCTTGAAGACCACCGGGGAGCTGTTTTTT. The full variable domain, its missing parts supplied by reference TRBV5-1 and TRBJ2-2, is KAGVTQTPRYLIKTRGQQVTLSCSPISGHRSVSWYQQTPGQGLQFLFEYFSETQRNKGNFPGRFSGRQFSNSRSEMNVSTLELGDSALYLCASSLKTTGELFFGEGSRLTVL.

This clonotype was recorded a few times. The V call is TRBV27, the J call TRBJ2-7; weak D call: TRBD1 (5 bases). V dropped 0 bases and J dropped 0 bases, with 15 bases sitting between them. Germline V gene sequence: CDR1 MNHEY, CDR2 SMNVEV (reference sequence). CDR3 length equals 17 residues. The CDR3 region has the DNA TGTGCCAGCAGTTTATCTAACAAGAGGACATCCTCCTACGAGCAGTACTTC. The encoded protein is CASSLSNKRTSSYEQYF.

This clonotype was seen at least ten times. The chain employs TRBV6-1 and TRBJ1-2, with D hard to call. The germline gives CDR1 MNHNS, CDR2 SASEGT. The CDR3 contains 15 residues. Trimming stripped 3 bases from V and 0 bases from J, with 11 bases between. The CDR3 spells CASSDWAASNYGYTF. The DNA of the CDR3 is TGTGCCAGCAGTGATTGGGCAGCCTCTAACTATGGCTACACCTTC.

This clonotype was detected many times. The rearrangement joins TRBV6-1 to TRBJ1-4; the D is unclear. The CDR3 extends over 14 amino acids. CDR1 is MNHNS and CDR2 is SASEGT in the germline V gene. Trimming took 2 bases from V and 4 from J, leaving 8 bases between them. CDR3 DNA: TGTGCCAGCAGTGAAATCAACCGTAATGAAAAACTGTTTTTT. Protein sequence: CASSEINRNEKLFF.

This clonotype showed up many times. This sequence joins TRBV5-1 and TRBJ1-2; perhaps TRBD1 as D (5 bases). Deletions cut 0 bases from V and 0 bases from J, with 9 bases between. The CDR3 sequence is 15 residues long. Germline V CDR1 and CDR2: SGHRS, YFSETQ. CDR3 sequence: CASSLVDKANYGYTF. Here the CDR3 DNA reads TGCGCCAGCAGCTTGGTGGACAAAGCTAACTATGGCTACACCTTC.

This clonotype came up many times. V and J are TRBV20-1 and TRBJ2-4; a weak D match, TRBD1 (5 bases). The length of the CDR3 is 12 residues. Germline V lookup: CDR1 DFQATT, CDR2 SNEGSKA (reference sequence). V gave up 1 base and J gave up 7 bases, with 8 bases separating them. The CDR3 sequence is CSARVAGNIQYF. In DNA, the CDR3 is TGCAGTGCTAGAGTCGCAGGGAACATTCAGTACTTC.

This clonotype was detected many times. The chain couples TRBV6-5 to TRBJ1-3, with TRBD1 identical over 9 bases. This CDR3 spans 15 amino acids. The V gene end was trimmed by 6 bases and the J gene end by 1 base; junction bases not matched to a gene: 4. CDR1 and CDR2 from the germline V gene are MNHEY and SVGAGI. For the CDR3, the DNA is TGTGCCAGCAGACCCGACAGGGGGTCTGGAAACACCATATATTTT. It specifies CASRPDRGSGNTIYF.

This clonotype was seen a few times. The V gene is TRBV5-1, the J gene TRBJ1-1, with unresolved D. Germline-derived CDR1 and CDR2 are SGHRS and YFSETQ. V was pared by 4 bases and J by 1 base, with 8 bases between. CDR3 length: 13 amino acids. In DNA form, the CDR3 reads TGCGCCAGCAGCCGTGACGGGAACACTGAAGCTTTCTTT. As protein: CASSRDGNTEAFF.

This clonotype was observed at least ten times. This rearrangement joins TRBV20-1 to TRBJ1-1; D unclear. The CDR3 sequence is 16 residues long. V lost 4 bases and J lost 2, with 20 bases in between. The germline V gene has CDR1 DFQATT and CDR2 SNEGSKA (reference sequence). DNA for the CDR3: TGCAGTGCTAAGGACCTTTTTAGTTTTGCTAACACTGAAGCTTTCTTT. It yields the protein CSAKDLFSFANTEAFF.

This clonotype occurred a few times. The chain recombines TRBV18 with TRBJ1-1; 8 bases align to TRBD1. The germline CDR1 and CDR2 sequences are KGHSH and LQKENI. This CDR3 has 15 amino acids. V gave up 0 bases and J gave up 5 bases; unmatched junction bases: 5. CDR3 residues: CASSPPGTGGTEAFF. The CDR3 DNA is TGTGCCAGCTCACCACCGGGGACAGGCGGTACTGAAGCTTTCTTT.

This clonotype was detected many times. A read error may produce the germline difference seen at one junction end. This chain connects TRBV5-4 to TRBJ2-1; D could derive from TRBD1 or TRBD2 (6 bases each). This CDR3 has 12 residues. Per germline, CDR1 SGHNT and CDR2 YYREEE (reference sequence). CDR3 sequence (DNA): TGTGCCACCGGGGGCACATACAAGGAGCAGTTCTTC. It specifies CATGGTYKEQFF.

This clonotype has a count of ten or more. V usage is TRBV5-1 and J usage is TRBJ2-2; D gene unclear. The germline V gene encodes CDR1 SGHRS and CDR2 YFSETQ. The CDR3 runs 15 residues. V gave up 0 bases and J gave up 1 base, with 7 bases separating them. CDR3 nucleotides: TGCGCCAGCAGCTTGGCAACAGAGAACACCGGGGAGCTGTTTTTT. Protein: CASSLATENTGELFF.

This clonotype was recorded at least ten times. J is TRBJ1-5 and V is TRBV6-1; D is unclear. Trimming removed 3 bases from V and 1 base from J, with 16 bases in between. CDR3 length: 17 residues. Germline CDR1 reads MNHNS; CDR2 reads SASEGT. CDR3 residues: CASSEGWAVGSNQPQHF. The CDR3 coding sequence is TGTGCCAGCAGTGAGGGTTGGGCGGTCGGAAGCAATCAGCCCCAGCATTTT.

This clonotype was recorded many times. The rearrangement joins TRBV6-2 or TRBV6-3 to TRBJ2-5, with unresolved D. Germline CDR1 MNHEY, CDR2 SVGEGT. The CDR3 is 11 amino acids. The V end lost 6 bases, the J end lost 5 bases, and 7 bases lay between the germline ends. The CDR3 DNA is TGTGCCAGCAGCAACTGGGAGACCCAGTACTTC. The encoded protein is CASSNWETQYF.

This clonotype has ten or more counts. This chain connects TRBV29-1 to TRBJ1-2, with 8 bases identical to TRBD1. CDR3 length equals 13 residues. The trim removed 2 bases at V and 1 base at J, leaving 0 bases unmatched. Germline CDR1 SQVTM, CDR2 ANQGSEA. For the CDR3, the DNA is TGCAGCGTTGAAACAGGGGGTAACTATGGCTACACCTTC. Protein: CSVETGGNYGYTF.

V usage is TRBV5-4 and J usage is TRBJ2-1; 7 bases are a match to TRBD2. The V gene's germline CDR1 is SGHNT and CDR2 YYREEE (reference sequence). J was trimmed by 1 base and V by 5 bases; bases with no gene match: 12. This CDR3 has 17 amino acids. CDR3 protein: CASSHPSGRASYNEQFF. DNA for the CDR3: TGTGCCAGCAGTCACCCATCGGGGAGGGCGTCCTACAATGAGCAGTTCTTC.